This record concerns one T cell receptor beta chain sequence. The specificity of this receptor is unknown. No per-base quality is available; no much larger clone lies one base away. The data were obtained in a study of blood T cell repertoires in COVID-19 (TCRdb year 2020). About the study as a whole: Collaborator samples came from the United States, Italy and Spain and covered acute and convalescent phases of COVID-19. The repertoires were released in a freely available public database intended as a resource for research on the immune response to SARS-CoV-2. Where available, HLA class I and class II types were obtained from metadata supplied by the sample provider rather than from assay-based typing. The material from the prospective study consisted of cDNA or gDNA derived from T cells, B-cell-depleted T cells, or PBMCs. The dataset comprised deeply sampled blood TCRbeta repertoires from subjects exposed to, actively infected with, or recovered from COVID-19. The samples were drawn from the first 160 participants of the ongoing ImmuneRACE study and from some 1,300 subjects provided by 6 global collaborators. A de-identified subject ID, COVID-19 status, age in years and sex were almost always included in the sample metadata. What the work shows at the level of the full study, not this receptor alone: The amount of clinical and demographic metadata varied by source and participant and was provided uncurated.

TCRbeta CDR3 regions were amplified from genomic DNA by means of the immunoSEQ Assay, a bias-controlled multiplex PCR. Processing in the source paper ran as follows. The number of nucleated cells in each sample was estimated from the amplification of reference gene primers within the assay. To quantify the absolute abundance of each unique TCRbeta CDR3 rearrangement, sequence reads were collapsed and filtered. Productive Simpson clonality was computed per sample as the square root of Simpson's diversity index over productive rearrangements. Not all clones reach the TCRdb copy of this immuneACCESS table, which keeps in-frame sequences only. Checked studies attribute under half of the gap to unresolved V genes and leave the rest unexplained. V and J calls and clone size follow that table, whereas D and trimming were derived from the DNA. This sample has over 300,000 clones in its table, and roughly 88% of those were observed once. Around 1.6% of the sample is in the top ten clones.

The germline V end is reduced by 3 bases and the J end by 5 bases; junction bases left unmatched: 1. The cysteine opens and the phenylalanine closes a CDR3 of 14 amino acids. Only the CDR3 part of the read is kept: 42 bases, read in frame from the first base. CDR1 and CDR2, per the germline V gene (reference sequence), are MNHEY and SMNVEV. Collaborating institutions collected whole blood in K2EDTA tubes following their own protocols. For TCRbeta analysis, collaborators shipped samples in one of three forms: frozen whole blood, isolated PBMCs, or DNA extracted from either of those sample types. The sequence came from a woman in her fifties or sixties with acute or convalescent COVID-19. The V and J segments used are TRBV27 and TRBJ2-7; 13 bases in the middle match TRBD2. Input material: peripheral blood. The DNA sequence follows: TGTGCCAGCAGTTTTGGGACTAGCGGGGACGAGCAGTACTTC. This yields the protein CASSFGTSGDEQYF.